This TCR beta chain was observed in a study of PD-1 blockade in classical Hodgkin lymphoma. Time point meaning: cycle 4 day 1 (C4D1), after more than five weeks of nivolumab. Following autologous stem cell transplantation, relapse occurred in every patient, and exposure to brentuximab vedotin varied. Purification of CD4+ T cells from thawed PBMCs was achieved by magnetic negative selection. TCRdb keeps only in-frame clones here, not all; method: immunoSEQ multiplex PCR. The sample yields about 27,000 clones, more than 80% seen once. The V segment lost 4 bases and the J segment 10 bases; nucleotides outside the gene matches: 17. CDR3 length: 16 residues. Germline-derived CDR1 and CDR2 are SGHRS and YFSETQ.

The clonotype was recovered from a human donor with classical Hodgkin lymphoma. This specimen was CD4+ T cells from blood, taken before the fourth cycle of nivolumab. The V call is TRBV5-1, the J call TRBJ2-1; 7 bases line up with TRBD1. CDR3: CASSLGQDPTWGEQFF. CDR3 bases: TGCGCCAGCAGCCTAGGACAGGATCCTACATGGGGGGAGCAGTTCTTC.